One T cell receptor beta chain is described in this entry. What it recognizes is unknown. These data are taken from a study of identical twins. Study-wide findings and caveats: Invariant MAIT and iNKT cells are populations that could partly confound zero-insertion analyses. It was out-of-frame TCR alpha sharing in monozygotic twins that models underestimated.

V dropped 0 bases and J dropped 3 bases, with 6 bases sitting between them. CDR1 and CDR2 (germline): GTSNPN, SVGIG (reference sequence). This CDR3 is built from 12 residues. Unique molecular identifiers were present on the cDNA, and a universal primer site came from template switching. TCRdb used MiXCR to reprocess the 5' RACE reads, holding one entry per CDR3 protein. The sample lists some 500,000 distinct CDR3 sequences, 9.6% occurring once. These data also formed part of another study, on yellow fever vaccine responses in identical twins.

This TCR derives from a woman aged 18-29 years in good health. The chain uses TRBV30 and TRBJ2-7, with D unresolved. What was sequenced was PBMCs. CDR3 residues: CAWSVRGYEQYF. CDR3 coding DNA: TGTGCCTGGAGTGTACGAGGCTACGAGCAGTACTTC.